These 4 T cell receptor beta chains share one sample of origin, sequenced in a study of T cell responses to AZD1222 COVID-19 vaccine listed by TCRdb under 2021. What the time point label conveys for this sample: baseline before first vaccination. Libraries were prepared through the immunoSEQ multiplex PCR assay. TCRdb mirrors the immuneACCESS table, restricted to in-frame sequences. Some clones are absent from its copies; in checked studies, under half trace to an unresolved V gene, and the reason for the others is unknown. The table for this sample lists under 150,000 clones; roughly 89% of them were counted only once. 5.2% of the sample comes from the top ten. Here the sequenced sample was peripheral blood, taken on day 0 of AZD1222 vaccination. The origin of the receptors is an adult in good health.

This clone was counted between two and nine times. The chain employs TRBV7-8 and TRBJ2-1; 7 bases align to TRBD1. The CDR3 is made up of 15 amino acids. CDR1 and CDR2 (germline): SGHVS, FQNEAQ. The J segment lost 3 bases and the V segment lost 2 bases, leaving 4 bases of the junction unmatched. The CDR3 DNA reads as TGTGCCAGCAGCTTATGGGACAGCGTCTACAATGAGCAGTTCTTC. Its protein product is CASSLWDSVYNEQFF.

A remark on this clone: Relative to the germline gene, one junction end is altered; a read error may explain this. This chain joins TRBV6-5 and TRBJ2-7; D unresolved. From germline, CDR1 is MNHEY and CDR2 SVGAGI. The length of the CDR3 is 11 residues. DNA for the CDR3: TGCGTGACGCAGCGATCCTACGAGCAGTACTTC. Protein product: CVTQRSYEQYF.

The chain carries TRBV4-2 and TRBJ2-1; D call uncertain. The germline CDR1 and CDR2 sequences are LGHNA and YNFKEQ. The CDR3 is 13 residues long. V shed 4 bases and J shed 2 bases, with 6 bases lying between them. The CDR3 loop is CASSPRTYNEQFF. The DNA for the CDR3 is TGTGCCAGCAGCCCCCGGACCTACAATGAGCAGTTCTTC.

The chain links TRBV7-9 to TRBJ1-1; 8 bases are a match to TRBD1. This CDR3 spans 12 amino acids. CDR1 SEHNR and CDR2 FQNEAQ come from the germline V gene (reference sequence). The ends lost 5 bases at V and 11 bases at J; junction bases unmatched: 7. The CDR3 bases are TGTGCCAGCAGCCTCGGACAGGGTGGGGCTTTCTTT. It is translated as CASSLGQGGAFF.